One TCR beta chain is described in this entry. The antigen remains unidentified. The record originates from a study of shared clonotypes between healthy human individuals. Original analysis: Owing to the provision of junction-only sequences devoid of quality scores by immunoSEQ, filtering differed. Produced via immunoSEQ multiplex PCR; TCRdb's table is partial and in-frame only. V, J and clone size are taken as reported in that table, and D and trimming were inferred from the DNA itself. Of around 330,000 clones in the sample, over 65% were seen once. Looked up from germline, CDR1 is MDHEN and CDR2 is SYDVKM. This CDR3 region has 15 residues. V was clipped by 4 bases and J by 1 base, with 13 bases between them. Study conclusions and caveats: Relative to their counterparts shared across all four donors, non-shared clonotypes exhibited diminished generation probabilities. For sorted subsets, rarefaction showed incomplete sequencing despite large depth.

This sequence was found in a man aged 30-40 years in good health. Sequencing was carried out using memory CD4+ T cells sorted from blood. Subset defined: CD45RA-negative fraction. This chain links TRBV28 with TRBJ2-5, with unresolved D. The CDR3 protein is CASSSTRVVQETQYF. In DNA form, the CDR3 reads TGTGCCAGCAGTTCCACAAGGGTTGTCCAAGAGACCCAGTACTTC.